This T cell receptor beta chain was captured by sequencing in a study of T-cell memory formation after mild COVID-19 (dated by TCRdb to the early 2020s). Broadly, across the study: TCR sequence clusters from the two donors were found to be largely donor specific. In a couple of donors, T-cell clones that expanded and contracted after mild COVID-19 were tracked by sequencing TCRalpha and TCRbeta repertoires over time. The cohort comprised two young, previously healthy adult volunteers, one female and one male. Results and caveats for the whole study, not just this receptor: Contracting CD4+ clones turned up mainly in the CM and EM memory subsets, whereas EMRA was where CD8+ clones were enriched. The study included only a couple of mild cases, and larger cohorts that include severe cases with pre-infection samples were judged to be necessary. Clones that contracted from day 15 to 85 showed balanced CD4/CD8 phenotypes, whereas a second wave of clones that expanded from day 15 to 37 leaned towards CD4+. SARS-CoV-2 specificity was not confirmed for the second-wave clones peaking on day 37. Some responding clones were found in pre-infection memory, which suggests that pre-existing cross-reactive memory T cells took part in the SARS-CoV-2 response.

This clonotype was picked up a small number of times. The clone's antigen remains unknown. Base qualities are not provided; no much larger clone lies one nucleotide away. Taken from cysteine to phenylalanine, the CDR3 has 14 residues. Just CDR3 DNA is preserved here, 42 bases in frame from base 1. The junction carries 12 bases between V and J, which are trimmed by 6 bases and 3 bases respectively. Sequenced using an Illumina NovaSeq 6000. cDNA libraries for TCRalpha and TCRbeta were prepared by 5'RACE using constant-segment primers, with sample barcodes and unique molecular identifiers added. Trizol reagent was used to extract RNA from every sample. The libraries were amplified in two PCR steps, and the second step added a second sample barcode and Illumina TruSeq adapters. Sequencing of the libraries was done on an Illumina NovaSeq, producing 2 x 150 bp paired-end reads. As for the original processing: The reads were demultiplexed and collapsed into UMI-guided consensus sequences using migec v1.2.7. Using mixcr v2.1.11, UMI consensuses were aligned to TRA and TRB V and J templates and then assembled into clonotypes. Expanded or contracted clonotypes were those called significant by both edgeR and NoisET, with noise models trained on biological replicates. For edgeR calls, the thresholds were a false discovery rate-adjusted p below 0.01 and a log2 fold-change of 1. As an exploratory analysis of dynamics, PCA with hierarchical clustering was applied to max-normalized trajectories of the 1000 most abundant clonotypes. Separately sequenced CD4+ and CD8+ repertoires were used to assign a CD4 or CD8 phenotype to each responding clone. TCRdb ran its own pipeline on the public reads, namely fastp trimming at Q25 and MiXCR clone calling, and kept in-frame beta chains. Rows are combined by CDR3 protein, so each entry shows the most common genes and DNA. TCRdb, not the authors, supplied the V and J calls. Here the sample has 140,000 to 150,000 distinct CDR3 sequences; over 15% occur a single time. The ten largest clones represent approximately 2.3% of the sample.

Ficoll-Paque density gradient centrifugation was used to isolate PBMCs. Recombination linked TRBV12-3 or TRBV12-4 to TRBJ2-1; no D gene call is confident. Input material: PBMCs or a T cell subset sorted from them (not recorded which). The TCR sequence derives from an adult woman who had mild COVID-19 (a few samples of this study predate the infection). The sample titles of this study are shuffled in the database, so cell type and time point are left out; the donor was told from shared clones. The bases are TGTGCCAGCAGGAGCGTTCGAAGCTACAATGAGCAGTTCTTC. Its protein is CASRSVRSYNEQFF.